This T cell receptor (beta chain) was captured by sequencing in a study of post-analysis software for immune sequencing data. Turning to this clonotype: The antigen is undetermined.

Whole-study results and caveats: TRBV5-6, TRBV5-1 and TRBV20-1 were among four or five TRBV segments more frequent in patients than controls. Significantly lower normalized Chao1 diversity was found in patients with multiple sclerosis relative to controls.

Trimming stripped 4 bases from V and 0 bases from J, with 7 bases between. Per the germline V gene, CDR1 is SGHRS and CDR2 is YFSETQ. The CDR3 consists of 13 residues. Tagging with unique molecular identifiers was a feature of the TCR beta cDNA libraries. TCRdb redid the calling of the PCR reads with MiXCR, one entry per CDR3 protein. The sample lists 600,000 to 750,000 distinct CDR3 sequences; approximately 59% were seen once. The receptor was derived from a girl aged 2 to 10 with multiple sclerosis. V usage is TRBV5-1 and J usage is TRBJ1-1; unclear D gene. Sequencing was performed on blood. The CDR3 spells CASSPIMNTEAFF. CDR3 bases: TGCGCCAGCAGCCCTATAATGAACACTGAAGCTTTCTTT.